This TCR beta chain is drawn from a study of T cell responses to AZD1222 COVID-19 vaccine. This CDR3 contains 18 residues. V gave up 7 bases and J gave up 1 base, with 25 bases separating them. Germline V lookup: CDR1 MNHNY, CDR2 SVGAGI (reference sequence). TCRdb's copy holds only in-frame clones and misses some; the assay was immunoSEQ multiplex PCR. Its clone listing holds about 140,000 clones. Comment on this clone: The target antigen is unknown.

Broader study findings: Sampling that yielded the repertoires occurred only after the peak T cell response.

The sequenced sample was peripheral blood. This clonotype was sampled from an adult in good health. This rearrangement joins TRBV6-6 to TRBJ1-1; D not certain. CDR3 in amino acids: CASTRLLSPAKSNTEAFF. In DNA, the CDR3 is TGTGCCAGCACTCGACTCCTTTCGCCAGCCAAGTCGAACACTGAAGCTTTCTTT.